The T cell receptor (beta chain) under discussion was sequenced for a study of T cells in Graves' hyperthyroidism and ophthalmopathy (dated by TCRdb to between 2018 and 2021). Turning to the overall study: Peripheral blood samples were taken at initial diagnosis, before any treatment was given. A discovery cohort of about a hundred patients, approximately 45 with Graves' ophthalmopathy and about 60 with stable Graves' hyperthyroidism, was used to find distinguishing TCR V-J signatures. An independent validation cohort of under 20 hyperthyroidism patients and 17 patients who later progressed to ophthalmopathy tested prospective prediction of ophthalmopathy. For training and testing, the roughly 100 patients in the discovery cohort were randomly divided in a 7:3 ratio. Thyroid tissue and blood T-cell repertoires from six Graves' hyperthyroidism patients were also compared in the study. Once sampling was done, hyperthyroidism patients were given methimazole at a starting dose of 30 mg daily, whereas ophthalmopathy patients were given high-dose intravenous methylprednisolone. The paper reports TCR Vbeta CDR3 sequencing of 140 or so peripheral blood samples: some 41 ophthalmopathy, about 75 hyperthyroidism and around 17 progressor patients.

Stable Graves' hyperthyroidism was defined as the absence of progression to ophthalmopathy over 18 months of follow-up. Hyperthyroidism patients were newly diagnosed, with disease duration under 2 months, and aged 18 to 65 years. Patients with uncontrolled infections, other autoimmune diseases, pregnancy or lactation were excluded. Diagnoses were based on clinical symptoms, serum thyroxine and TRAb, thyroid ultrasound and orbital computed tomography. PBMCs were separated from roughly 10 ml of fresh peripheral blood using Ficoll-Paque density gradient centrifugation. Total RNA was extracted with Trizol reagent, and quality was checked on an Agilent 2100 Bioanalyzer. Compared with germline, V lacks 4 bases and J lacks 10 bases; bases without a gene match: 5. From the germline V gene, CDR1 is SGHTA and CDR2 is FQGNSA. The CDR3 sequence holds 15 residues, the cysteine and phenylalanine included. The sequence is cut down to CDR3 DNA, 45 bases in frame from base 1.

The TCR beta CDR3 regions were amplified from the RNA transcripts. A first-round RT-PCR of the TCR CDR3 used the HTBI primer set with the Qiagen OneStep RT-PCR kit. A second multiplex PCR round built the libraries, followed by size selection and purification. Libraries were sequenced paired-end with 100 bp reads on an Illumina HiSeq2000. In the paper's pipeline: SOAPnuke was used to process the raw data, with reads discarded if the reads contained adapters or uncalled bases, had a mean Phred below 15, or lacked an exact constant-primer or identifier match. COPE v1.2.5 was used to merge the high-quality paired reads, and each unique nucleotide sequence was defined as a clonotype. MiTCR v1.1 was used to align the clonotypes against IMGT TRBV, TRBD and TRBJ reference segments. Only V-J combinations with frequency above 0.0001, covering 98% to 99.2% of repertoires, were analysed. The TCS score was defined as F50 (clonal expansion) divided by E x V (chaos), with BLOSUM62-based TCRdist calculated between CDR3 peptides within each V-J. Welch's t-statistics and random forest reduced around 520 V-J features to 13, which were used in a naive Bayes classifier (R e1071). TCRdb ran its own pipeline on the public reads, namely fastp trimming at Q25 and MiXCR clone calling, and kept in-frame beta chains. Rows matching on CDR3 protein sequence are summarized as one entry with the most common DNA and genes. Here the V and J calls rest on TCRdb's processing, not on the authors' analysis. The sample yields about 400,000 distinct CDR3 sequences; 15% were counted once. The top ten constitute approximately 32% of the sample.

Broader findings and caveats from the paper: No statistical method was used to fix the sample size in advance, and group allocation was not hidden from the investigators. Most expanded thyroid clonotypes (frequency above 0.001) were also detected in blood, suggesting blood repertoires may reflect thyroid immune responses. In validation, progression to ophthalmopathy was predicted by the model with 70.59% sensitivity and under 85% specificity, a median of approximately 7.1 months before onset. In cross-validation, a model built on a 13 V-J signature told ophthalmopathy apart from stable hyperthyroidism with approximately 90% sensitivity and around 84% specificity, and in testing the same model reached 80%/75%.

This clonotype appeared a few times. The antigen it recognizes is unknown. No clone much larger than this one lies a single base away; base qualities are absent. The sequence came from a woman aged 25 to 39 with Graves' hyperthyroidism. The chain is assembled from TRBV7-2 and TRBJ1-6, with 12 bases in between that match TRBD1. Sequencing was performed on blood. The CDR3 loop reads CASSSGQGAKSPLHF. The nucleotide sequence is TGTGCCAGCAGCTCGGGACAGGGGGCAAAATCACCCCTCCACTTT. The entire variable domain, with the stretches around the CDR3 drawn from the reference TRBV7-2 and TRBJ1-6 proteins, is GAGVSQSPSNKVTEKGKDVELRCDPISGHTALYWYRQSLGQGLEFLIYFQGNSAPDKSGLPSDRFSAERTGGSVSTLTIQRTQQEDSAVYLCASSSGQGAKSPLHFGNGTRLTVT.